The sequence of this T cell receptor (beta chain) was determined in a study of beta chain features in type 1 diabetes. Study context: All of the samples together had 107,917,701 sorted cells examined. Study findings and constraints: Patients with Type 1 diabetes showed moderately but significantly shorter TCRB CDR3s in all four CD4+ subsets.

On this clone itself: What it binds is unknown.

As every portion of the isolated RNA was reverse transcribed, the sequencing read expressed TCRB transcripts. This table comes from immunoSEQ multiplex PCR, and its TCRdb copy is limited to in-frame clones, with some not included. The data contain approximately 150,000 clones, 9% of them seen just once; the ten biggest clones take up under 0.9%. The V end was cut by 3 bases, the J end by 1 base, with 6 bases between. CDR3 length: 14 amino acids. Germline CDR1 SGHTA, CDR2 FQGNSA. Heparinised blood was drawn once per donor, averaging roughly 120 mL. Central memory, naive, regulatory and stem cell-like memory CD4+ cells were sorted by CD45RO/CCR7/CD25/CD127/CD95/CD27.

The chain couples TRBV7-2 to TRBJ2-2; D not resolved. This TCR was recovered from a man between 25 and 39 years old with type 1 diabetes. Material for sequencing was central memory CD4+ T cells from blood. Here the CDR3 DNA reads TGTGCCAGCAGCTTGGGCAGGAACACCGGGGAGCTGTTTTTT. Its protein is CASSLGRNTGELFF.